This TCR beta chain comes out of a study of T cells in Graves' hyperthyroidism and ophthalmopathy. The study's findings and limits: Onset of ophthalmopathy came a median roughly 6.5 months after the model predicted it.

RNA transcripts were the template for amplifying TCR beta CDR3 regions. During a first-round RT-PCR of the TCR CDR3, the HTBI primer set was used. TCRdb itself ran the multiplex PCR reads through MiXCR, one entry per CDR3 protein. The profile shows about 420,000 distinct CDR3 sequences, approximately 15% of them singletons. The germline V and J ends were trimmed by 5 bases and 8 bases, with 18 bases remaining between them. Germline CDR1 reads MDHEN; CDR2 reads SYDVKM. The CDR3 totals 14 residues. This clonotype was seen at least ten times. As yet, its antigen is unknown. V and J are TRBV28 and TRBJ1-2; TRBD1 might be the D (5 bases). The receptor comes from a woman between 18 and 30 years old with Graves' hyperthyroidism. The sequenced sample was blood. The CDR3 sequence is CASSPPGPGLGYTF. CDR3 coding DNA: TGTGCCAGCAGTCCCCCGGGACCAGGGCTCGGCTACACCTTC.